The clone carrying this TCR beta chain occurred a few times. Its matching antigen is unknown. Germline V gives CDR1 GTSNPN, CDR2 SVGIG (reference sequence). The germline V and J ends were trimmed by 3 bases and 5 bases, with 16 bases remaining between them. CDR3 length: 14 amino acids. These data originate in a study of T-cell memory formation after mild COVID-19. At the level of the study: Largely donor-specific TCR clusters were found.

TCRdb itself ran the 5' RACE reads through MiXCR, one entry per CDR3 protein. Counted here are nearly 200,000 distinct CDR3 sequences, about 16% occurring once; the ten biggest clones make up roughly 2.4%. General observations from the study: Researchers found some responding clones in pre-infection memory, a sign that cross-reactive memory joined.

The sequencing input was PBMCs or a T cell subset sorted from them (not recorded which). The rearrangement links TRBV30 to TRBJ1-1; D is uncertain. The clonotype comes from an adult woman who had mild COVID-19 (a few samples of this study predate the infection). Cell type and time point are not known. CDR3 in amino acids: CAWSAGFGNTEAFF. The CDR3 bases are TGTGCCTGGAGCGCCGGATTCGGGAATACTGAAGCTTTCTTT. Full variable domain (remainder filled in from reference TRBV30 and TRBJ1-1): SQTIHQWPATLVQPVGSPLSLECTVEGTSNPNLYWYRQAAGRGLQLLFYSVGIGQISSEVPQNLSASRPQDRQFILSSKKLLLSDSGFYLCAWSAGFGNTEAFFGQGTRLTVV.